This section outlines one T cell receptor beta chain sequence together with its context. Its target antigen remains unknown. Per-base qualities were not stored, and no clone one base away is much larger. These data are taken from a study of blood T cell repertoires in COVID-19 (dated by TCRdb to about 2020). General notes on the study: The collaborator samples originated in the United States, Italy and Spain and spanned the acute and convalescent phases of COVID-19. The repertoires were made available in a free public database intended to serve as a resource for research on the immune response to SARS-CoV-2. Sample metadata almost always included a de-identified subject ID, COVID-19 status, age in years and sex. The dataset comprised deeply sampled blood TCRbeta repertoires from subjects exposed to, actively infected with, or recovered from COVID-19. Where HLA class I and class II types were available, the types were taken from metadata supplied by the sample provider, not from assay-based typing. The material from the prospective study consisted of cDNA or gDNA derived from T cells, B-cell-depleted T cells, or PBMCs. Samples came from the ongoing ImmuneRACE study (first 160 participants) plus 1,254 subjects from 6 global collaborators.

Paper-wide results and their limitations: Clinical and demographic metadata were provided uncurated, with the amount varying by source and participant.

The immunoSEQ Assay, a bias-controlled multiplex PCR, was used to amplify TCRbeta CDR3 regions from genomic DNA. The paper's data handling went like this. Nucleated cell counts per sample were estimated from amplification of reference gene primers within the assay. To quantify the absolute abundance of each unique TCRbeta CDR3 rearrangement, sequence reads were collapsed and filtered. Productive Simpson clonality was computed per sample as the square root of Simpson's diversity index over productive rearrangements. Sourced from immuneACCESS, this table was stored by TCRdb with only in-frame sequences that have V and J called. A share of the clones is absent; for the studies checked, an unresolved V gene accounts for under half, and the remainder has no known explanation. From that table come the V and J calls and clone size; the DNA was used to work out D and trimming. The sample records about 87,000 clones, 70% to 90% of which are singletons. Over 5% of the sample goes to the ten largest clones.

V trim: 1 base; J trim: 9 bases; unmatched bases: 3. The CDR3, from cysteine to phenylalanine, totals 14 residues. Only the CDR3 portion is preserved as DNA: 42 bases, with reading frame beginning at the first base. Based on the germline V gene, the CDR1 and CDR2 sequences are MNHNS and SASEGT. The collaborating institutions used their own protocols to collect whole blood in K2EDTA tubes. Collaborator samples were shipped for TCRbeta analysis as frozen whole blood, isolated PBMCs, or DNA extracted from either sample type. Recombination connected TRBV6-1 to TRBJ1-6, with 7 junctional bases fitting TRBD1. Sequencing was performed on peripheral blood. The receptor was derived from a man aged 35 to 55 with acute or convalescent COVID-19. In nucleotide form, the sequence is TGTGCCAGCAGTGAAGGACAGGGTGGTTCACCCCTCCACTTT. Its protein is CASSEGQGGSPLHF.